This T cell receptor beta chain is drawn from a study of T cells in lung cancer brain metastases. Study overall: Primary and brain metastasis specimens were taken a median roughly 360 days apart. General study findings and limits: Unique productive clones were significantly fewer in brain metastases: median roughly 1,500 versus 4,600. DNA fragmentation in FFPE samples may have prevented full retrieval of the infiltrating T cell repertoire.

Between about 2.24 and 5 ug genomic DNA went in, equal for pairs. This table comes from immunoSEQ multiplex PCR, and its TCRdb copy is limited to in-frame clones, with some not included. The repertoire includes 1,700 or so clones, around 90% of them detected once, and 5% to 7% sits in the top ten. For this clone: Antigen unknown.

This CDR3 contains 13 residues. Trimming left V 5 bases short and J 2 bases short, with 9 bases between. Germline V gene sequence: CDR1 MNHEY, CDR2 SVGAGI. Sequenced input: tumor tissue from a brain metastasis. This chain joins TRBV6-5 and TRBJ1-1; D unclear. The receptor was derived from a man aged 55-75 years with non-small cell lung cancer that had spread to the brain. DNA for the CDR3: TGTGCCAGCAGTGAGACTTTTAACACTGAAGCTTTCTTT. Translated, it gives CASSETFNTEAFF.